This T cell receptor (beta chain) was identified during a study of brain T cells in children with intractable seizures. Germline V gene data show CDR1 as SGHRS and CDR2 as YFSETQ. The CDR3 contains 15 residues. Trimming left V 1 base short and J 3 bases short, with 11 bases between. The protocol was immunoSEQ multiplex PCR, while the TCRdb copy is restricted to in-frame clones and leaves out a portion. The sample contains roughly 80,000 clones, about 90% of which appear only once. Surgery cases with the highest brain T cell transcript signatures were chosen for sequencing. This clonotype originated in a girl under 10 years old with Rasmussen encephalitis and intractable seizures. The specimen comprised peripheral blood, sampled at surgery. The rearrangement links TRBV5-1 to TRBJ2-1; TRBD1 might be the D (6 bases). The CDR3: CASSLMGHDYNEQFF. CDR3 coding DNA: TGCGCCAGCAGCTTGATGGGACACGACTACAATGAGCAGTTCTTC.